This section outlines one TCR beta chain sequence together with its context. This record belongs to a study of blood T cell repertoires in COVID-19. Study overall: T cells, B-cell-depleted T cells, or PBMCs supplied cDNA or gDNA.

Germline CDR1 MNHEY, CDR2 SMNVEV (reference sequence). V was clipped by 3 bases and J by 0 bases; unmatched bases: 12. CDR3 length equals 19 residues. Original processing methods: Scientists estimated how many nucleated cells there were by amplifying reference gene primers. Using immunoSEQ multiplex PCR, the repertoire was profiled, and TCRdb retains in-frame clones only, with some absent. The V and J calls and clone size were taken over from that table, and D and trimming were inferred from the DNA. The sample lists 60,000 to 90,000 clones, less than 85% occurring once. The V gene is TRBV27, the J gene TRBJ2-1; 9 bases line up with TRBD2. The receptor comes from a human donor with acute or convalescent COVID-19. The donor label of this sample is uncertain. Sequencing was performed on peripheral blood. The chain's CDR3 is CASSFGLAGLLSSYNEQFF. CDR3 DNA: TGTGCCAGCAGTTTTGGGCTAGCGGGGCTACTAAGCTCCTACAATGAGCAGTTCTTC.